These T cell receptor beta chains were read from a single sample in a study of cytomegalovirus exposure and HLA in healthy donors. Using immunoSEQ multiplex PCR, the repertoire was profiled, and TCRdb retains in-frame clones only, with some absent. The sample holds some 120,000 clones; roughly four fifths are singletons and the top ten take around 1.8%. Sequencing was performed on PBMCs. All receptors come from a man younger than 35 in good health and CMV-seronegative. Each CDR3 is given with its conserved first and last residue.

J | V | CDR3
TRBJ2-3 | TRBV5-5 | CASSYTSGGAADTQYF
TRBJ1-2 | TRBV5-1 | CASSFEDSYGYTF
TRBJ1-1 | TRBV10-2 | CASSAPFTEAFF
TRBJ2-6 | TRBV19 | CASAPGFSGANVLTF
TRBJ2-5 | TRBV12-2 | CASRPGQKTETQYF
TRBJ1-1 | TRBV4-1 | CASSQDGRGNTEAFF
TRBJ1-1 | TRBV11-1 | CASSTGQGKNTEAFF
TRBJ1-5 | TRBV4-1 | CASSPEPGGNQPQHF
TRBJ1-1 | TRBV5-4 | CASSEQGYTEAFF
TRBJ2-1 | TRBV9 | CASSVGGGANEQFF
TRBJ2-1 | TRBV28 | CASSLSGGGTYNEQFF
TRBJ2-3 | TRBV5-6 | CASSSALSGGESTDTQYF
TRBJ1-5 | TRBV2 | CASRDSFLNQPQHF
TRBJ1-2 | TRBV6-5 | CASRGDRLYGYTF
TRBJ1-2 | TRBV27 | CASSLQGASYGYTF
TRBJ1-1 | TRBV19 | CASSIVQGNTEAFF
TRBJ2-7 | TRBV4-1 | CASSQTGGTYEQYF
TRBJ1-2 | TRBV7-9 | CASSLGTVGNYGYTF
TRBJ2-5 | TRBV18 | CASSPTSGTARKTQYF
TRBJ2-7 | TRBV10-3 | CAISSGGGPYEQYF
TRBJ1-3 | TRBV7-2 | CASSLESFISSGNTIYF
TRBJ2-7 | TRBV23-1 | CASSPLIPRDTQTYEQYF
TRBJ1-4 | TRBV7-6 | CASSLGAEKLFF
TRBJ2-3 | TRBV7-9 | CASSVDSAIGTDTQYF
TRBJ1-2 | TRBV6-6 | CASSPPNEHYGYTF
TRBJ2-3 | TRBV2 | CASRSGVPDTQYF
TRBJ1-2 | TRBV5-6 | CASRSLAGQGGGYTF
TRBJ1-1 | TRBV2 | CASGQGTMNTEAFF
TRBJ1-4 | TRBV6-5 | CASSKRQGVYERLFF
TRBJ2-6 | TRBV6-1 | CASSELSGANVLTF
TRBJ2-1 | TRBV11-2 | CASSLTSGAYNEQFF
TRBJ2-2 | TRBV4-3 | CASSQVPTGHADTGELFF
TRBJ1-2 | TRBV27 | CASSLVGGYYGYTF
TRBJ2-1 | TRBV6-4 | CASSDRRGLSHNEQFF
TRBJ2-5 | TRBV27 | CASSFISGGSETQYF
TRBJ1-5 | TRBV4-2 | CASSQEWIEGVSNQPQHF
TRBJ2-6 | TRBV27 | CASSRSTASRTSGANVLTF
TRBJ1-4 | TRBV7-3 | CASSPTGRKNEKLFF
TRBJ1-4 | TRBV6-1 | CASRTGGTNEKLFF
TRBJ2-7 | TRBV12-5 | CASGRGGTQDHEQYF
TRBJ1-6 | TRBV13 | CASSLGRGNSPLHF
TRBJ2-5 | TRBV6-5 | CASSYFPSGSETQYF
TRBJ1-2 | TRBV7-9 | CASSPPVRQGANYGYTF